A selection of T cell receptor beta chains follows, all from one sample in a study of identical twins. One entry per CDR3 protein, called by TCRdb with MiXCR from the 5' RACE reads. The table lists approximately 630,000 distinct CDR3 sequences, roughly 7.2% of them singletons, with 1.5% to 2% in the top ten. The data were also submitted as part of a second study, on yellow fever vaccine responses in identical twins.

Sequencing was carried out using PBMCs. These receptors were obtained from a woman aged 18-29 years in good health. The conserved cysteine and the conserved F or W are not part of the CDR3 here. Size is omitted from some rows. Given values are once, few, many or a class for expanded clones.

v_call	clone_size	j_call	cdr3_aa
TRBV28	few	TRBJ2-1	ASSLIQASGVSNEQF
TRBV5-5	many	TRBJ1-3	ASSWGEGVSGNTIY
TRBV11-1	.	TRBJ2-3	ASSLADYRGQGTDTQY
TRBV10-3	.	TRBJ2-7	AISESVGSNHEQY
TRBV24-1	many	TRBJ2-1	ATRGTGGLYNEQF
TRBV7-6	.	TRBJ1-3	ASSFGGVGNTIY
TRBV15	few	TRBJ2-2	ATSIKVPGLGTGELF
TRBV2	.	TRBJ2-7	ASSHHGGQGHEQY
TRBV5-1	many	TRBJ2-7	ASSAAASSYEQY
TRBV4-1	.	TRBJ1-4	ASSQSIGWGALEKLF
TRBV19	few	TRBJ2-2	ASSLKGTGGNTGELF
TRBV20-1	.	TRBJ2-7	SADSKERSVQY
TRBV4-2	few	TRBJ1-2	ASSQDEGASYGYT
TRBV5-1	many	TRBJ2-5	ASSFGLAGDAQETQY
TRBV5-1	many	TRBJ1-1	ASSTGGSGNTEAF
TRBV29-1	many	TRBJ1-3	SVGQVSGNTIY
TRBV25-1	.	TRBJ2-5	ASSTAGGTETQY
TRBV5-1	few	TRBJ1-1	ASREGGADTEAF
TRBV29-1	.	TRBJ2-3	SVESGVTDTQY
TRBV20-1	.	TRBJ2-1	SARDLGLAGGPSSYNEQF
TRBV4-2	few	TRBJ2-1	ASSDEGPSSYNEQF
TRBV20-1	.	TRBJ2-2	SASRGPLNTGELF
TRBV10-2	.	TRBJ2-7	ASREGGQGGEQY
TRBV10-3	.	TRBJ1-6	AISEVARGGYNSPLH
TRBV11-2	many	TRBJ2-7	ASSSGAGGSEQY
TRBV10-3	many	TRBJ1-1	AIRPPMGRQRSNTEAF